A selection of T cell receptor beta chains follows, all from one sample in a study of beta chain features in type 1 diabetes. Clones were read by immunoSEQ multiplex PCR, and TCRdb kept only the in-frame ones, dropping some. Of over 500,000 clones listed, less than 20% are singletons. Sequencing was carried out using naive CD4+ T cells from blood. The source of these receptors is a man between 18 and 29 years old in good health. CDR3s include the opening cysteine and the closing phenylalanine or tryptophan. A D gene is named only where the DNA matches it firmly. Clone size is not always given. Where it is, it says once, few, many or a class for expanded clones.

-,-,TRBJ2-5,TRBV14,CASSQVSQQETQYF,TGTGCCAGCAGCCAAGTGTCCCAACAAGAGACCCAGTACTTC
few,TRBD1,TRBJ1-1,TRBV25-1,CASGDRGRSTEAFF,TGTGCCAGCGGGGACAGGGGGCGAAGCACTGAAGCTTTCTTT
few,-,TRBJ2-4,TRBV29-1,CSVELTSKGGWYF,TGCAGCGTTGAACTTACTAGTAAGGGTGGTTGGTACTTC
-,-,TRBJ2-5,TRBV29-1,CSVGRGTPETQYF,TGCAGCGTTGGGCGAGGGACTCCCGAGACCCAGTACTTC
-,-,TRBJ1-5,TRBV30,CAWSGRLSNQPQHF,TGTGCCTGGAGTGGCAGACTGAGCAATCAGCCCCAGCATTTT
-,-,TRBJ1-6,TRBV15,CATSRAIILGQGLSSPLHF,TGTGCCACCAGCAGAGCAATCATTCTTGGGCAGGGGTTAAGTTCACCCCTCCACTTT
-,TRBD1,TRBJ1-5,TRBV6-5,CASSWGRGVNQPQHF,TGTGCCAGCAGTTGGGGCAGGGGGGTCAATCAGCCCCAGCATTTT
few,-,TRBJ2-2,TRBV19,CASQIRDINTGELFF,TGTGCCAGCCAGATCCGGGACATCAACACCGGGGAGCTGTTTTTT
-,-,TRBJ1-3,TRBV29-1,CSGAYTGNTIYF,TGCAGCGGCGCTTATACTGGAAACACCATATATTTT
-,-,TRBJ2-1,TRBV29-1,CSVDLAPSGYNEQFF,TGCAGCGTTGACCTAGCGCCGAGTGGGTACAATGAGCAGTTCTTC
few,-,TRBJ1-1,TRBV7-9,CASSLTGTNGEAFF,TGTGCCAGCAGCTTAACAGGGACCAATGGTGAAGCTTTCTTT
-,TRBD2,TRBJ2-7,TRBV5-4,CASSTPPSGAGEQYF,TGTGCCAGCAGCACGCCCCCGAGCGGGGCGGGCGAGCAGTACTTC
-,-,TRBJ2-6,TRBV5-1,CASRGGAGANVLTF,TGCGCCAGCAGAGGAGGAGCTGGGGCCAACGTCCTGACTTTC
-,-,TRBJ1-3,TRBV30,CAWGLYSGNTIYF,TGTGCCTGGGGACTGTACTCTGGAAACACCATATATTTT
-,-,TRBJ2-1,TRBV27,CASRDRGRASGEIEQFF,TGTGCCAGCAGAGACAGGGGCAGGGCTAGCGGGGAAATTGAGCAGTTCTTC
-,-,TRBJ2-5,TRBV5-1,CASDSGRGETQYF,TGCGCCAGCGACTCGGGAAGAGGGGAGACCCAGTACTTC
-,TRBD1,TRBJ1-5,TRBV7-2,CASSLVAGQNNQPQHF,TGTGCCAGCAGCTTAGTGGCGGGACAGAACAATCAGCCCCAGCATTTT
-,-,TRBJ2-2,TRBV6-5,CASRDHVLRTGELFF,TGTGCCAGCAGAGATCACGTTTTACGAACCGGGGAGCTGTTTTTT
-,-,TRBJ1-1,TRBV7-2,CASSPEGGYPEAFF,TGTGCCAGCAGCCCAGAGGGGGGATACCCTGAAGCTTTCTTT